The T cell receptor (beta chain) described here comes from a study of blood T cell repertoires in COVID-19. V was trimmed by 3 bases and J by 8 bases, leaving 10 bases between them. The germline V gene encodes CDR1 MNHNS and CDR2 SASEGT. The CDR3 runs to 12 residues. The data were produced by immunoSEQ multiplex PCR, yet TCRdb's version contains in-frame clones alone and is incomplete. The sample shows about 220,000 clones, 82% of them seen only once. This rearrangement joins TRBV6-1 to TRBJ1-2, with D possibly being TRBD1 (5 bases). The source material was peripheral blood. The sequence was obtained from a woman of 80 years or more with acute or convalescent COVID-19. The CDR3: CASSDQGYGYTF. DNA for the CDR3: TGTGCCAGCAGTGATCAGGGTTACGGCTACACCTTC.